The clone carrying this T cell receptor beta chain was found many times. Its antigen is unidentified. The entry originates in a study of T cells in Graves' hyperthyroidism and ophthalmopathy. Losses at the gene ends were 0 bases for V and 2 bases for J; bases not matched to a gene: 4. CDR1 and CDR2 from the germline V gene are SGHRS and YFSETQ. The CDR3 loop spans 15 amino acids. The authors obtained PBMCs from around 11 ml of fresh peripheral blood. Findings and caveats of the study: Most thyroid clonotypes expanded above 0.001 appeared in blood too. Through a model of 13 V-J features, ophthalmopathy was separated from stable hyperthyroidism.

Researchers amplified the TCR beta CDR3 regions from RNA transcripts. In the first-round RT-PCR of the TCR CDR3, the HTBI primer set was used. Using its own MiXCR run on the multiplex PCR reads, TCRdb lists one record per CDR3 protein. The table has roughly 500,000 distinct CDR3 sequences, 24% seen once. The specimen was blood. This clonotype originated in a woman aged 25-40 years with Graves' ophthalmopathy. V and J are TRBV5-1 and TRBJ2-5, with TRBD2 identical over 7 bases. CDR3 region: CASSLVVGGQETQYF. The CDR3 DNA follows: TGCGCCAGCAGCTTGGTGGTGGGGGGGCAAGAGACCCAGTACTTC.